This T cell receptor (beta chain) was observed in a study of T-cell memory formation after mild COVID-19. Study results and caveats: CD8+ contracting clones occupied EMRA, while CD4+ ones occupied mainly CM and EM.

A few counts support this clonotype. Its antigen is not known. TCRdb recomputed calls from the 5' RACE reads with MiXCR, one row per CDR3 protein. The sample holds 180,000 or so distinct CDR3 sequences; roughly 12% are singletons and the top ten take 3.8%. Trimming left V 5 bases short and J 3 bases short, with 13 bases between. The CDR3 length is 14 residues. Germline lookup yields CDR1 SGHTA and CDR2 FQGNSA. The chain couples TRBV7-2 to TRBJ1-2, with D possibly TRBD1 on 5 matching bases. Sequencing was done on a sample of PBMCs or a T cell subset sorted from them (not recorded which). This TCR was sampled from a man between 18 and 29 years old who had mild COVID-19 (a few samples of this study predate the infection). Cell type and time point are not known. The CDR3 here is CASSNPGLDYGYTF. The CDR3 region has the DNA TGTGCCAGCAGCAACCCGGGACTTGACTATGGCTACACCTTC.